This T cell receptor beta chain was observed in a study of blood T cell repertoires in COVID-19. Looking at the study overall: Acute and convalescent COVID-19 samples came from the United States, Italy and Spain. Sample material is recorded as cDNA or gDNA derived from T cells, B-cell-depleted T cells, or PBMCs.

The CDR3 has 15 residues. The germline gives CDR1 SGDLS, CDR2 YYNGEE. V lost 0 bases and J lost 1, with 10 bases in between. Original analysis: Amplification from reference gene primers served as the basis for estimated nucleated cell counts. Data came from immunoSEQ multiplex PCR; TCRdb stores just in-frame clones and leaves some out. V and J calls plus clone size are reproduced from that table; the DNA served to infer D and trimming. Among a few hundred thousand clones listed, roughly 86% were seen once. The chain joins TRBV9 to TRBJ1-1, with D possibly TRBD1 on 6 matching bases. The sequence was obtained from a man aged 55 to 69 with acute or convalescent COVID-19. The sample consisted of peripheral blood. The CDR3 region is CASSVAPGANTEAFF. CDR3 nucleotides: TGTGCCAGCAGCGTAGCCCCAGGGGCGAACACTGAAGCTTTCTTT.